The present T cell receptor beta chain was sequenced within a study of tumour-infiltrating T cells in Burkitt lymphoma. This clone has only a few counts. Produced via immunoSEQ multiplex PCR; TCRdb's table is partial and in-frame only. The table shows nearly 5,500 clones, with 9.5% to 10% occurring only once. From germline, CDR1 is SGHNT and CDR2 YYREEE (reference sequence). The CDR3 contains 16 residues. Trimming removed 1 base from V and 7 bases from J; junction bases left unmatched: 9. The chain employs TRBV5-4 and TRBJ1-2; 11 bases map to TRBD1. The specimen was tumor tissue. The TCR sequence derives from a human donor with diffuse large B-cell lymphoma. The CDR3: CASSLFAGQGAAGYTF. CDR3 nucleotides: TGTGCCAGCAGCTTGTTCGCCGGACAGGGGGCGGCTGGCTACACCTTC.